This T cell receptor beta chain originates from a study of blood T cells in healthy people across ages. General study findings and limits: Long-lived donors had more naive CD4+ cells and higher diversity than aged donors. Correlation between TCR beta diversity and naive T cell percentage was strong.

CDR3 length: 12 residues. Deletions cut 5 bases from V and 12 bases from J, with 17 bases between. Germline CDR1 and CDR2: SGHAT and FQNNGV. A word on this clonotype: Its antigen is currently unknown.

Then a second PCR, running roughly 7 to 12 cycles, was carried out with a sample-barcoded 5' primer and a J-beta primer mix. Each CDR3 protein gets one entry after TCRdb re-called the 5' RACE reads with MiXCR. The data contain roughly 1.4 million distinct CDR3 sequences, approximately 59% of them seen just once; the ten biggest clones take up 5% to 7%. No fewer than 5.5 micrograms of total RNA were isolated from every sample. The specimen sequenced was blood. This receptor was identified in a man younger than 30 in good health. The chain recombines TRBV11-2 with TRBJ2-7, with D perhaps matching TRBD2 (6 bases). The CDR3 is CASSPYGPGVYF. CDR3 nucleotide sequence: TGTGCCAGCAGCCCGTACGGTCCGGGAGTGTACTTC.